This T cell receptor (beta chain) came from a study of cytomegalovirus exposure and HLA in healthy donors. To note about this clone: Its antigen is not known.

Among the 90 to 150 subjects of the validation cohort, separate from the roughly 600-subject first cohort, were the donors. Sequenced by immunoSEQ multiplex PCR; TCRdb stores in-frame clones only, minus some. The repertoire holds 100,000 to 150,000 clones, with around nine tenths as singletons. The CDR3 loop spans 16 amino acids. Trimming left V 5 bases short and J 3 bases short, with 19 bases between. CDR1 MDHEN and CDR2 SYDVKM come from the germline V gene. Study-level findings and limits: Per published reports, the classifier diagnosed cytomegalovirus status with high specificity and sensitivity. Most TCR sequences were seen very rarely across donors, but some public TCRs occurred in many. The investigators catalogued 160 or so TCR beta chains as cytomegalovirus-associated.

Sample: PBMCs. This TCR was sampled from a woman aged 18-29 years in good health and CMV-seronegative. The chain has TRBV28 and TRBJ1-2; D unclear. CDR3 region: CASSPAEVSTYYGYTF. The CDR3 DNA sequence: TGTGCCAGCAGTCCCGCCGAGGTGTCGACTTACTATGGCTACACCTTC.